Below are 17 T cell receptor beta chains sequenced from a single sample in a study of radiation and T cells in renal cell carcinoma. Time point described: blood 2 weeks post-SBRT. This sample's treatment: 15 Gy SBRT to primary tumor, nephrectomy 4 weeks later. The assay was immunoSEQ multiplex PCR, and TCRdb's table has in-frame clones only and misses some. The data show about 49,000 clones, 80% seen once. The material was blood, obtained from a patient whose treatment included radiotherapy and nephrectomy. Source of these receptors: a woman aged 70-85 years with renal cell carcinoma.

The gene calls are TRBV13 and TRBJ1-1; D remains unclear. Germline assignment: CDR1 PRHDT and CDR2 FYEKMQ (reference sequence). This CDR3 region has 13 residues. V shed 5 bases and J shed 0 bases, with 7 bases lying between them. CDR3 nucleotides: TGTGCCAGCAGCGGAGGGATGAACACTGAAGCTTTCTTT. It is translated as CASSGGMNTEAFF.

The chain carries TRBV20-1 and TRBJ2-1; D remains ambiguous. In germline, CDR1 is DFQATT, CDR2 SNEGSKA (reference sequence). V was cut by 4 bases and J by 3 bases, with 4 bases left in between. There are 11 residues in the CDR3. The CDR3 is CSAIHYNEQFF. The DNA for the CDR3 is TGCAGTGCTATTCACTACAATGAGCAGTTCTTC.

The chain combines TRBV9 with TRBJ2-3; 8 nucleotides line up with TRBD1. V lost 2 bases and J lost 6; bases outside the gene matches: 11. Germline V gives CDR1 SGDLS, CDR2 YYNGEE. There are 16 residues in the CDR3. CDR3 residues: CASSVTGTGNSDTQYF. The CDR3 coding sequence is TGTGCCAGCAGCGTGACCGGGACAGGAAATTCGGATACGCAGTATTTT.

The CDR3 DNA reads TGTGCCAGCAGCACCCGGACAGGGTGGCACACTGAAGCTTTCTTT. Its protein is CASSTRTGWHTEAFF. The rearrangement uses TRBV7-9 and TRBJ1-1; TRBD1 agrees at 8 bases. Germline assignment: CDR1 SEHNR and CDR2 FQNEAQ (reference sequence). The V segment lost 5 bases and the J segment 3 bases; nucleotides outside the gene matches: 8. There are 15 residues in the CDR3.

The chain recombines TRBV5-4 with TRBJ1-4; possible D gene TRBD1, 6 bases. This CDR3 contains 16 residues. V was trimmed by 0 bases and J by 4 bases, leaving 13 bases between them. Germline V lookup: CDR1 SGHNT, CDR2 YYREEE (reference sequence). CDR3 protein: CASSLAPGQDNEKLFF. DNA for the CDR3: TGTGCCAGCAGCTTGGCCCCGGGACAAGATAATGAAAAACTGTTTTTT.

This clone has just one count. The chain has TRBV19 and TRBJ2-7; 10 bases match TRBD2. Germline V CDR1 and CDR2: LNHDA, SQIVND (reference sequence). This CDR3 contains 14 residues. Germline trimming cut 3 bases from V and 7 bases from J; bases unmatched to any gene: 6. As DNA, the CDR3 is TGTGCCAGTAGTATCGCTAGCGGGAGTGAGGAGCAGTACTTC. Translation gives CASSIASGSEEQYF.

This clone was counted only a few times. The chain has TRBV6-5 and TRBJ1-4; no reliable D call. Trimming stripped 4 bases from V and 0 bases from J, with 6 bases between. Per the germline V gene, CDR1 is MNHEY and CDR2 is SVGAGI. CDR3 length: 14 residues. CDR3 DNA sequence: TGTGCCAGCAGTTCTTTATCAACTAATGAAAAACTGTTTTTT. This gives the protein CASSSLSTNEKLFF.

This chain connects TRBV6-6 to TRBJ1-6; D call uncertain. The V gene lost 4 bases and the J gene lost 8 bases, with 12 bases spanning the gap. The CDR3 spans 14 residues. CDR1 MNHNY and CDR2 SVGAGI come from the germline V gene (reference sequence). CDR3 residues: CASSSDPRDSPLHF. DNA of the CDR3: TGTGCCAGCAGTTCTGACCCGAGGGATTCACCCCTCCACTTT.

The chain couples TRBV7-2 to TRBJ1-2; 9 bases align to TRBD1. Losses at the gene ends were 4 bases for V and 7 bases for J; bases not matched to a gene: 13. The CDR3 covers 16 residues. CDR1 is SGHTA, CDR2 FQGNSA, per germline. In DNA, the CDR3 is TGTGCCAGCAGCTCCTCCGGGACAGGGACGAGAGGTGGCTACACCTTC. This encodes CASSSSGTGTRGGYTF.

This sequence joins TRBV7-6 and TRBJ1-3; D remains ambiguous. Looked up from germline, CDR1 is SGHVS and CDR2 is FNYEAQ. Trimming took 0 bases from V and 0 from J, leaving 15 bases between them. CDR3 length: 18 amino acids. In DNA form, the CDR3 reads TGTGCCAGCAGCTTAGCGTGGAAGGGCGCGAGCTCTGGAAACACCATATATTTT. This codes for CASSLAWKGASSGNTIYF. Using reference TRBV7-6 and TRBJ1-3 for the parts outside the CDR3, the full variable domain is GAGVSQSPRYKVTKRGQDVALRCDPISGHVSLYWYRQALGQGPEFLTYFNYEAQQDKSGLPNDRFSAERPEGSISTLTIQRTEQRDSAMYRCASSLAWKGASSGNTIYFGEGSWLTVV.

This chain links TRBV27 with TRBJ2-7; 8 nucleotides line up with TRBD1. Per the germline V gene, CDR1 is MNHEY and CDR2 is SMNVEV (reference sequence). The CDR3 is made up of 16 amino acids. V trimming: 6 bases; J trimming: 1 base; junction bases outside the gene matches: 11. This CDR3 reads CASSWRTGPISYEQYF. CDR3 in DNA: TGTGCCAGCAGCTGGCGGACAGGGCCAATTTCCTACGAGCAGTACTTC.

The chain joins TRBV7-8 to TRBJ1-3; maybe TRBD1 (5 bases). The V end was cut by 0 bases, the J end by 0 bases, with 6 bases between. The germline V gene encodes CDR1 SGHVS and CDR2 FQNEAQ. The CDR3 runs to 15 residues. The CDR3 region has the DNA TGTGCCAGCAGCTTAGCTGGGGGCTCTGGAAACACCATATATTTT. The encoded protein is CASSLAGGSGNTIYF.

Here the CDR3 reads CASSLASGRWQETQYF. The CDR3 bases are TGTGCCAGCAGCTTAGCAAGCGGGAGATGGCAAGAGACCCAGTACTTC. The chain links TRBV7-6 to TRBJ2-5, with 8 bases identical to TRBD2. Per germline, CDR1 SGHVS and CDR2 FNYEAQ. The CDR3 is made up of 16 amino acids. Trimming removed 0 bases from V and 2 bases from J; junction bases left unmatched: 5. Looking up the rest from reference TRBV7-6 and TRBJ2-5 gives the full variable domain: GAGVSQSPRYKVTKRGQDVALRCDPISGHVSLYWYRQALGQGPEFLTYFNYEAQQDKSGLPNDRFSAERPEGSISTLTIQRTEQRDSAMYRCASSLASGRWQETQYFGPGTRLLVL.

This clone was seen more than once but under ten times. The rearrangement joins TRBV30 to TRBJ1-4, with a possible D match to TRBD1 (6 bases). The V gene lost 5 bases and the J gene lost 4 bases, with 11 bases spanning the gap. Germline V gene data show CDR1 as GTSNPN and CDR2 as SVGIG (reference sequence). The length of the CDR3 is 13 residues. This CDR3 is CAWGGAGNEKLFF. The CDR3 region has the DNA TGTGCCTGGGGGGGGGCTGGTAATGAAAAACTGTTTTTT.

The CDR3 sequence: CASSKFTAEQFF. The CDR3 DNA is TGCGCCAGCAGTAAGTTTACGGCTGAGCAGTTCTTC. V usage is TRBV5-1 and J usage is TRBJ2-1; D not certain. V shed 5 bases and J shed 9 bases, with 12 bases lying between them. This CDR3 has 12 residues. CDR1 is SGHRS and CDR2 is YFSETQ in the germline V gene.

This clone appeared a single time. The rearrangement joins TRBV7-9 to TRBJ1-2, with TRBD1 matching 7 bases. Trimming at V came to 5 bases and at J to 2 bases, leaving 5 bases not matched to a gene. The CDR3 has 14 amino acids. The V gene's germline CDR1 is SEHNR and CDR2 FQNEAQ (reference sequence). CDR3 residues: CASSETGSNYGYTF. The CDR3 nucleotides are TGTGCCAGCAGCGAGACAGGGTCGAACTATGGCTACACCTTC.

The chain uses TRBV7-9 and TRBJ1-4; possibly TRBD1 for D (5 bases). Germline V gene lookup returns CDR1 SEHNR and CDR2 FQNEAQ (reference sequence). The CDR3 runs 16 residues. The germline V and J ends were trimmed by 1 base and 0 bases, with 9 bases remaining between them. The DNA of the CDR3 is TGTGCCAGCAGCTTAGGGACGGGGGCAACTAATGAAAAACTGTTTTTT. Residues: CASSLGTGATNEKLFF.